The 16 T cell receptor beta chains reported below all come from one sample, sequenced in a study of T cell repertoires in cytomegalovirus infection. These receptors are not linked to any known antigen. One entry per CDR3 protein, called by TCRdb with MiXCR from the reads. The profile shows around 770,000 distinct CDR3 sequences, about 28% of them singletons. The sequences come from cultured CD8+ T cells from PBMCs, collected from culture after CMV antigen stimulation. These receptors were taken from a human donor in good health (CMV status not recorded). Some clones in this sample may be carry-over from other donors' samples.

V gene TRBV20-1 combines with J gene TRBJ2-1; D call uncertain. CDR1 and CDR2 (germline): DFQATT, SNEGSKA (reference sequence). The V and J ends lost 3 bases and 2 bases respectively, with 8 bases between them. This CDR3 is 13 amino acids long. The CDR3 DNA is TGCAGTGCTAGTGAAGGGACCTACAATGAGCAGTTCTTC. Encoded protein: CSASEGTYNEQFF.

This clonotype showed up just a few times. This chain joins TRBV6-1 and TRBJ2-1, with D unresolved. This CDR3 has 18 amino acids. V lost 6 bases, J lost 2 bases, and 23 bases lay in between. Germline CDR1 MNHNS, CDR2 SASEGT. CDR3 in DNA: TGTGCCAGCAGCCCGCTTCGTGGTGGGGTTCGGGCCTACAATGAGCAGTTCTTC. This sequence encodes CASSPLRGGVRAYNEQFF.

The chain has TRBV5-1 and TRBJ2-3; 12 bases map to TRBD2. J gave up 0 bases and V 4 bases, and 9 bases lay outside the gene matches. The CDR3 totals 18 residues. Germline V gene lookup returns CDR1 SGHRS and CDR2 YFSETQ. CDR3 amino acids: CASSAPTSGGSSTDTQYF. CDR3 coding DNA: TGCGCCAGCAGCGCACCGACTAGCGGGGGCTCTAGCACAGATACGCAGTATTTT.

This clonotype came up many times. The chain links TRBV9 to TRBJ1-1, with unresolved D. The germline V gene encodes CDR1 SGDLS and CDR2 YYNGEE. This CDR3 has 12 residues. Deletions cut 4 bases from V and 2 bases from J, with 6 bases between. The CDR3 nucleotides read TGTGCCAGCAGCCGCGGCAACACTGAAGCTTTCTTT. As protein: CASSRGNTEAFF.

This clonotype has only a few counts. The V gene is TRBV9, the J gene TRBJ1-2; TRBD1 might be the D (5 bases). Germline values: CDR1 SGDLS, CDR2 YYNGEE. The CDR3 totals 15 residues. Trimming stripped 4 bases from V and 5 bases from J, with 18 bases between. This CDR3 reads CASSSSTGTSYGYTF. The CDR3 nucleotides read TGTGCCAGCAGCTCCTCTACCGGGACGTCTTATGGCTACACCTTC.

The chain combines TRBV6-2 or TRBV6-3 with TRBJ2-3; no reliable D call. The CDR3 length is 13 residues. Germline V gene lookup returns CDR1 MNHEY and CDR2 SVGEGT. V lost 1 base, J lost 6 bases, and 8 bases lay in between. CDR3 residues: CASSYFSVDTQYF. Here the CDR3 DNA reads TGTGCCAGCAGTTACTTCTCGGTCGATACGCAGTATTTT.

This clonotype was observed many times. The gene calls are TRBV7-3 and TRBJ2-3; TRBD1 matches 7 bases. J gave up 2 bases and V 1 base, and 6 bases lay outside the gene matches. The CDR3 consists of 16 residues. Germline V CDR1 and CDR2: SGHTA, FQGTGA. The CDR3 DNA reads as TGTGCCAGCAGCTTAAGGGGCAGGGGGTCCACAGATACGCAGTATTTT. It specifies CASSLRGRGSTDTQYF.

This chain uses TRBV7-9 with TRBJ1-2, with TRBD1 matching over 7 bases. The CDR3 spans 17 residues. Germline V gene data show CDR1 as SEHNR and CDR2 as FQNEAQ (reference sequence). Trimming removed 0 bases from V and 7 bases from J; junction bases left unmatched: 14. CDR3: CASSLADIGQDPGGYTF. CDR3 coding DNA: TGTGCCAGCAGCTTAGCGGATATTGGACAGGACCCTGGTGGCTACACCTTC.

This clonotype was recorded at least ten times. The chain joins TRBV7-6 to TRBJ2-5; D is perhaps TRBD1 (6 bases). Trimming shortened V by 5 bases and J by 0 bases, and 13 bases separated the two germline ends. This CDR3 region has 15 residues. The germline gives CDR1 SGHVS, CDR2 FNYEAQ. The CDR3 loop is CASSKDRTYQETQYF. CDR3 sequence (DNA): TGTGCCAGCAGCAAGGACAGAACGTACCAAGAGACCCAGTACTTC.

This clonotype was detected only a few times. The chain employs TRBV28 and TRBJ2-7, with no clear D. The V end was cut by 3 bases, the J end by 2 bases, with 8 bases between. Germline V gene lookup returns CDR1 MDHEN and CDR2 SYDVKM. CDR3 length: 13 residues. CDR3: CASSFGHTYEQYV. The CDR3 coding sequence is TGTGCCAGCAGTTTCGGGCACACCTACGAGCAGTACGTC.

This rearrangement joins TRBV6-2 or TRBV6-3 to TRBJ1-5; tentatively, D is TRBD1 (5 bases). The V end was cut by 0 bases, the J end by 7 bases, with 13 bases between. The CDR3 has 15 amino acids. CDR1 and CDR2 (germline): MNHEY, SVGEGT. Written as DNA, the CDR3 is TGTGCCAGCAGTTACTCGAAGGGGCTATGGCAGCCCCAGCATTTT. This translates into CASSYSKGLWQPQHF.

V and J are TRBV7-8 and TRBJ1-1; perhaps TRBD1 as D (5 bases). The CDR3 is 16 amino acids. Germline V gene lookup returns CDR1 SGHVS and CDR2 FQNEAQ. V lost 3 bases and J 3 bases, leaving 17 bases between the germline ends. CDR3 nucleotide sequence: TGTGCCAGCAGCTTCACCTTAGGGGCCGGGGACACTGAAGCTTTCTTT. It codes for CASSFTLGAGDTEAFF.

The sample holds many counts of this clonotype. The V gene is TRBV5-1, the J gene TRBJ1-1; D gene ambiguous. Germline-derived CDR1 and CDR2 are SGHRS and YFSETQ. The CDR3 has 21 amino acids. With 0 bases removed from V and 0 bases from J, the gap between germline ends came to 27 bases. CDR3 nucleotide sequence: TGCGCCAGCAGCTTGGGAGTACGCACTCCAGGATCCCCTCGATTGAACACTGAAGCTTTCTTT. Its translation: CASSLGVRTPGSPRLNTEAFF.

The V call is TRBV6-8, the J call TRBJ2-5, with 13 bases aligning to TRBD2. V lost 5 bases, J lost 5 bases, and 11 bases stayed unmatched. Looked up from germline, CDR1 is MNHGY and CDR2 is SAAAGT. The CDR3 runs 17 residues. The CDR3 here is CASSPREGLAGRETQYF. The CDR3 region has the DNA TGTGCCAGCAGTCCCCGGGAGGGACTAGCGGGGAGGGAGACCCAGTACTTC.

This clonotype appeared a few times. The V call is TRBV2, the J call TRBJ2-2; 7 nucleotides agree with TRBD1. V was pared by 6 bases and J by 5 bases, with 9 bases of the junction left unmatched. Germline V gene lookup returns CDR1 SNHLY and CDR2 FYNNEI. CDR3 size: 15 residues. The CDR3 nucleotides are TGTGCCAGCAGCCTCGAGGGGGCCCAAACCGGGGAGCTGTTTTTT. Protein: CASSLEGAQTGELFF.

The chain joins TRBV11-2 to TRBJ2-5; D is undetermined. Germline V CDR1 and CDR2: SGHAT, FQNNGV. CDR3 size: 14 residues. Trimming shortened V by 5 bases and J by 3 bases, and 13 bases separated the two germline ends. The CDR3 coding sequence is TGTGCCAGCAGCCTTCCCTGGCTAAAAGAGACCCAGTACTTC. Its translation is CASSLPWLKETQYF.